These T cell receptor beta chains were read from a single sample in a study of human T cells and chemical hapten exposure. TCRdb redid the calling of the RACE reads with MiXCR, one entry per CDR3 protein. Of about 90,000 distinct CDR3 sequences detected, approximately 10% appear once; the ten largest clones hold approximately 1.1%. Sequenced here: whole blood, sampled in connection with sensitization to the hapten diphenylcyclopropenone (DPC). The receptor set was obtained from a woman aged 30 to 39 with alopecia areata. Some clones in this sample may be carry-over from other donors' samples. Each CDR3 is given with its conserved first and last residue. The order of the fields is J gene, clone size, D gene, V gene, CDR3 DNA, CDR3 protein. D genes are given only for firm matches. Only part of the rows carry a size: once, few, many, or a class if the clone is expanded.

TRBJ2-3	few	TRBD2	TRBV5-4	TGTGCCAGCAGCCCAGGGAGAGCGGGGACAGATACGCAGTATTTT	CASSPGRAGTDTQYF
TRBJ1-3	.	.	TRBV30	TGTGCCTGGAATGTGCCTGGAAACACCATATATTTT	CAWNVPGNTIYF
TRBJ2-5	few	.	TRBV3-1	TGTGCCAGCAGCCAACGACAAGGCCGGGGGCCTCAAGAGACCCAGTACTTC	CASSQRQGRGPQETQYF
TRBJ1-6	many	.	TRBV6-5	TGTGCCAGCAGTCGACAGAGCTCCTATAATTCACCCCTCCACTTT	CASSRQSSYNSPLHF
TRBJ2-7	.	.	TRBV5-4	TGTGCCAGCAGCTTGAATGACAGAGAGCAGTACTTC	CASSLNDREQYF
TRBJ2-1	many	TRBD2	TRBV19	TGTGCCAGTAACCCGAGGGGAAGCGGGAGGGCCTCCTACAATGAGCAGTTCTTC	CASNPRGSGRASYNEQFF
TRBJ2-7	.	.	TRBV21-1	TGTGCCAGCAGCAAAGGGCCCACGAGGAGGGTCGCCTACGAGCAGTACTTC	CASSKGPTRRVAYEQYF
TRBJ2-2	.	.	TRBV7-9	TGTGCCAGCAGCCTGAATGTCGGGGAGCTGTTTTTT	CASSLNVGELFF
TRBJ1-6	few	.	TRBV3-1	TGTGCCAGCAGCCCAGGGGTTTATAATTCACCCCTCCACTTT	CASSPGVYNSPLHF
TRBJ2-2	.	TRBD1	TRBV6-4	TGTGCCAGCAGTGCAAGGACAGGCGACACCGGGGAGCTGTTTTTT	CASSARTGDTGELFF
TRBJ1-6	many	TRBD1	TRBV5-1	TGCGCCAGCAGCTTAAACGACAGGGCGAATTCACCCCTCCACTTT	CASSLNDRANSPLHF
TRBJ1-1	many	.	TRBV29-1	TGCAGCGTTGTTTTCACGAACACTGAAGCTTTCTTT	CSVVFTNTEAFF
TRBJ1-6	few	.	TRBV6-2/TRBV6-3	TGTGCCAGCAACGAATTCCGGGACGGAAATAATTCACCCCTCCACTTT	CASNEFRDGNNSPLHF
TRBJ2-6	.	TRBD2	TRBV29-1	TGCAGCGTTGAAATCGCGGGGGCTGGGGCCAACGTCCTGACTTTC	CSVEIAGAGANVLTF
TRBJ2-2	many	.	TRBV3-1	TGTGCCAGCAGGATCACCGGGGAGCTGTTTTTT	CASRITGELFF
TRBJ2-7	.	TRBD2	TRBV20-1	TGCAGTGCTAGGATAGCGGGAGGGCCTGAGGAGCAGTACTTC	CSARIAGGPEEQYF
TRBJ1-2	many	.	TRBV18	TGTGCCAGCTCACCACCGGTGGGAACCGAATCTAACTATGGCTACACCTTC	CASSPPVGTESNYGYTF
TRBJ2-5	many	.	TRBV5-1	TGCGCCAGCAGCTTGGAAGGGGGCCAAGAGACCCAGTACTTC	CASSLEGGQETQYF
TRBJ1-5	many	.	TRBV5-1	TGCGCCAGCAGCGCAGGAGGAGCAGGGAGCAATCAGCCCCAGCATTTT	CASSAGGAGSNQPQHF
TRBJ2-5	many	.	TRBV28	TGTGCCAGCAGTTTAAGGAGCCCCCAAGAGACCCAGTACTTC	CASSLRSPQETQYF
TRBJ2-1	few	TRBD2	TRBV4-2	TGTGCCAGCAGCCAAGGACTAGCGGGGGCCCAGGTCGACAATGAGCAGTTCTTC	CASSQGLAGAQVDNEQFF
TRBJ2-2	many	.	TRBV29-1	TGCAGCGTGGGGGCGCCCGGGGAGCTGTTTTTT	CSVGAPGELFF
TRBJ1-1	.	.	TRBV3-1	TGTGCCAGCAGCCAAGGTGAGCCAGTGCATACTTTCTTT	CASSQGEPVHTFF
TRBJ1-1	many	.	TRBV3-1	TGTGCCAGCAGCCAAGGCCCGGGGACCAACACTGAAGCTTTCTTT	CASSQGPGTNTEAFF
TRBJ1-2	many	.	TRBV6-2/TRBV6-3	TGTGCCAGCAGTTGGTCGTACTATGGCTACACCTTC	CASSWSYYGYTF
TRBJ1-6	few	.	TRBV28	TGTGCCAGCAGTTGGCCGCGAGCCAATTCACCCCTCCACTTT	CASSWPRANSPLHF